The source of this T cell receptor (beta chain) is a study of shared clonotypes between healthy human individuals. Overall study context: The plates for each donor numbered three CD4 naive, three CD4 memory, two CD8 naive and one CD8 memory. Study-wide points: Donors were few, which limited the genetic and exposure-history diversity represented.

Original data processing: ImmunoSEQ output held junction-only sequences without quality scores, so filtering differed. The method was immunoSEQ multiplex PCR; TCRdb's version includes in-frame clones alone and lacks a portion of them. Clone size and the V and J calls come from that table; the DNA yielded D and trimming. The sample lists 2 million to 2.5 million clones; around 95% were seen once. A note on this clone: The antigen remains unidentified.

The donor population consisted of healthy HIV-negative adults with no recent acute infections or vaccinations. The CDR3 spans 15 residues. The germline gives CDR1 MNHEY, CDR2 SVGAGI. The junction had 3 bases not matched to a gene; V was cut back by 7 bases and J by 2 bases. Sequencing was performed on naive CD4+ T cells sorted from blood. Subset noted: CD45RA+ positively selected. The origin of this receptor is a man younger than 30 in good health. The genes are TRBV6-5 and TRBJ2-1, with 12 nucleotides matching TRBD2. CDR3 bases: TGTGCCAGCAAACTAGCGGGGGGACCCTACAATGAGCAGTTCTTC. Its translation is CASKLAGGPYNEQFF.